This T cell receptor beta chain was recorded in a study of graft-versus-host responses after intestinal transplantation (dated by TCRdb to the early 2020s). Describing the broader study: Recipients received multivisceral, liver-intestinal, or isolated intestinal transplants. Anti-thymocyte globulin induction was given to all recipients, followed by maintenance tacrolimus and steroids for around three years. After intestinal transplantation, graft-versus-host and host-versus-graft alloreactive T cell clones in the graft, circulation and bone marrow were tracked using bulk TCR-beta CDR3 sequencing. To identify alloreactive clones, pre-transplant mixed lymphocyte reaction products were sequenced and then compared with unstimulated pre-transplant donor and recipient T cells. The cohort enrolled roughly 25 intestinal transplant recipients including one retransplant, and a few patients lacking pretransplant specimens were excluded. Donor T cell macrochimerism was defined as a peak of at least 4% donor T cells among recipient peripheral blood mononuclear cells. Instead of going to the commercial service, samples from a few later patients were sequenced in-house on an Illumina MiSeq and processed with MiXCR.

Including the terminal cysteine and phenylalanine, the CDR3 comprises 12 residues. The sequence is cut down to CDR3 DNA, 36 bases in frame from base 1. In the germline V gene, CDR1 corresponds to SGHVT and CDR2 to SQSDAQ. V lost 8 bases and J lost 1 base, and the count of bases not matched to a germline gene is 1. Remarks on this clone: Per-nucleotide qualities are absent, and no much larger clonotype sits a single base away.

General study outcomes and caveats: Early after transplant, declines in HvG clones were associated with peak levels of circulating GvH clones. Conclusions were limited by the relatively low number and heterogeneity of intestinal transplant patients. GvH clones were detected in recipient bone marrow, and some appeared earlier in ileal mucosa or blood, consistent with an intestinal mucosal origin. High GvH to HvG T cell clonal ratios were observed in the allografts of patients with donor T cell macrochimerism.

Per the publication, the time point label means: cells obtained before transplantation from donor or recipient. In the mixed lymphocyte reactions, about 200,000 CFSE-labeled pre-transplant responders were plated with about 200,000 irradiated violet-dye-labeled stimulators and cultured for approximately 6 days. After the mixed lymphocyte reaction, proliferating CD3+CD4+CFSE-low and CD3+CD8+CFSE-low responder cells were FACS-sorted on a BD Influx sorter. Libraries were built with the immunoSEQ multiplex PCR assay. For most patients, genomic DNA was isolated using the Qiagen DNeasy Blood and Tissue Kit and was shipped frozen to Adaptive Biotechnologies for TCR sequencing. For most patients, high-throughput TCR-beta CDR3 sequencing of genomic DNA was performed by Adaptive Biotechnologies. In the paper's pipeline: TCR sequencing data were retrieved from Adaptive's ImmunoSEQ software for roughly 17 patients, whereas a few other patients were processed with MiXCR and VDJtools. To correct CD4 versus CD8 sorting errors, any sequence found in both subsets at a frequency ratio below 5:1 was removed. CDR3 nucleotide sequences shared between donor and recipient were removed because their origin could not be assigned. At least 2-fold expansion over unstimulated cells and a minimum CFSE-low frequency of 0.002% (template counts) or 0.001% (read counts) were required for clones to be classified as alloreactive. A clone was considered mappable if detected in the sequenced pre-transplant spleen, lymph node, or MLR CFSE-low populations of the donor or recipient. The cumulative frequency of alloreactive clones was calculated as a percentage of all sequences, weighted by copy number. TCRdb provides this immuneACCESS table in a form limited to in-frame rearrangements. Some clones are lacking; in checked studies, under half of them reflect an unresolved V gene, and why the rest are absent is not known. Clonal size and the V and J genes are those of that table, whereas D and trimming came from the DNA. Recorded for this sample are 17,000 or so clones; around 42% of them occurred a single time. The ten biggest clones cover roughly 3.5% of the sample.

Sequenced material: alloreactive CD8+ T cells from a mixed lymphocyte reaction culture, taken before intestinal transplant. The sample's cell subset or site label, in plain terms: CFSE-low proliferating T cells sorted from roughly 6-day pre-transplant mixed lymphocyte reaction (GvH or HvG direction). This receptor chain uses TRBV7-4 and TRBJ2-5, with 7 bases matching TRBD1. This TCR came from a human patient who received an intestinal transplant. The CDR3: CASWDSQETQYF. The DNA sequence reads TGTGCCAGCTGGGACAGCCAAGAGACCCAGTACTTC.